The T cell receptor beta chain under discussion was sequenced for a study of tumor and adjacent non-tumor tissue in lung cancer. Germline lookup yields CDR1 SEHNR and CDR2 FQNEAQ (reference sequence). This CDR3 contains 12 residues. This clonotype showed up just a few times. One junction end does not reproduce the germline sequence, and a read error may be involved. No cell sorting was done before RNA was extracted from the tissue. A modified ARM-PCR protocol with three rounds of nested PCR amplified TCRbeta. TCRdb re-derived calls from the multiplex PCR reads in MiXCR, one entry per CDR3 protein. The table records 110,000 or so distinct CDR3 sequences, more than 70% of them present only once.

The chain uses TRBV7-9 and TRBJ2-7; unclear D gene. The TCR comes from a woman aged 55-69 years with non-small cell lung cancer. The sequencing input was lung tumor tissue. The CDR3 DNA is TGTGTCAGCAGCTTAGCCGGGTACGAGCAGTACTTC. Translated: CVSSLAGYEQYF.